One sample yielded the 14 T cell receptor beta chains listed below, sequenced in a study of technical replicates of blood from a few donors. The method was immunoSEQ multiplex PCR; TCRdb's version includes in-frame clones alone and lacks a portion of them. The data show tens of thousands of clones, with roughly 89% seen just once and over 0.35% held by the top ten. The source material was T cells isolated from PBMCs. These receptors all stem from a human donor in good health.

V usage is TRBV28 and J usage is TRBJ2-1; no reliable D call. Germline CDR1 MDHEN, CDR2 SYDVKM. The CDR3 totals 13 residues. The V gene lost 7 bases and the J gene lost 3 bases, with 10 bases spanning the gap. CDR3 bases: TGTGCCAGCAATACTCTACTCTACAATGAGCAGTTCTTC. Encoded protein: CASNTLLYNEQFF.

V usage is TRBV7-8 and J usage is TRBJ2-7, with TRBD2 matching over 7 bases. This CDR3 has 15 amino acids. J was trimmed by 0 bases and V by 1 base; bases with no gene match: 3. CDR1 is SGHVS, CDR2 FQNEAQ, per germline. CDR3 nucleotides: TGTGCCAGCAGCTTAGAACTAGCGAACTCCTACGAGCAGTACTTC. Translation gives CASSLELANSYEQYF.

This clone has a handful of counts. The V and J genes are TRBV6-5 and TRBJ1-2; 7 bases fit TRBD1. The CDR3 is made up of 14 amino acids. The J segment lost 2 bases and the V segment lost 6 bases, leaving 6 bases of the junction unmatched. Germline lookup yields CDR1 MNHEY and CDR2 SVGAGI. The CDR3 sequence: CASSRQTGNYGYTF. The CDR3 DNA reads TGTGCCAGCAGCCGCCAGACAGGGAACTATGGCTACACCTTC.

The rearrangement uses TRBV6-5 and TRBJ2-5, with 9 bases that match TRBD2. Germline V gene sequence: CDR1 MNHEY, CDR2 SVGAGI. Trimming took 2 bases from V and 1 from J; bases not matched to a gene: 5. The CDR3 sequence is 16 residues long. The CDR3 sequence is CASSYRGLAIQETQYF. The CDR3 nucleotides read TGTGCCAGCAGTTACCGCGGACTAGCGATCCAAGAGACCCAGTACTTC.

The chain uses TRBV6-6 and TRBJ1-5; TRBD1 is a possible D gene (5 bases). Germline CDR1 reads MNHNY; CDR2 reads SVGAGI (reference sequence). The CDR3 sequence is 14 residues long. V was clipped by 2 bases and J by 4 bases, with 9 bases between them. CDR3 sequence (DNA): TGTGCCAGCAGTTACCAACCAGGGAATCAGCCCCAGCATTTT. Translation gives CASSYQPGNQPQHF.

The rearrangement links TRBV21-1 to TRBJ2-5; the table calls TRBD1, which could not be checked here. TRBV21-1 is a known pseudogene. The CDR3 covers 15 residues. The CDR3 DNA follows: TGTGCCAGCAGCAAATCCGTTAGGGGTGGAGAGACCCAGTACTTC. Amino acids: CASSKSVRGGETQYF.

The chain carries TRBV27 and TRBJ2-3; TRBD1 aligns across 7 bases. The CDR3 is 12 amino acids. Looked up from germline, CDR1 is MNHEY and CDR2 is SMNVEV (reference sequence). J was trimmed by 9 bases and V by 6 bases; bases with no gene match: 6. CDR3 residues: CASRTGVLTQYF. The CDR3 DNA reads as TGTGCCAGCAGAACAGGGGTATTGACGCAGTATTTT.

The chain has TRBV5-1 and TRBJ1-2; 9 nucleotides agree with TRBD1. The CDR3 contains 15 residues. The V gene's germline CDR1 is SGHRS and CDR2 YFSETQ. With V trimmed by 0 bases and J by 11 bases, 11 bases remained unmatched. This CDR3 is CASSLASGQGSVYTF. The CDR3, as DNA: TGCGCCAGCAGCTTGGCCAGTGGACAGGGGAGTGTATACACCTTC.

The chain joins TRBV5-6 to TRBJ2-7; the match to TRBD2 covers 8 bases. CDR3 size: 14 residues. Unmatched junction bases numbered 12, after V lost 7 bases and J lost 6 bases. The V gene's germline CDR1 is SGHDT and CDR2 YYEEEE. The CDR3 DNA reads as TGTGCCAGCGGACAAGCGGGAGATTGGGGCGAGCAGTACTTC. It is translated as CASGQAGDWGEQYF.

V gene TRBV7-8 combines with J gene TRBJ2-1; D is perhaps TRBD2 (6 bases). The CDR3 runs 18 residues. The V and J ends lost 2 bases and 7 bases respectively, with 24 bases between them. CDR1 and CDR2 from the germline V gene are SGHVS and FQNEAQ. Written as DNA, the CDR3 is TGTGCCAGCAGCTTAACTAGCAGGTCCATCACTCTGGGGAATGAGCAGTTCTTC. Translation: CASSLTSRSITLGNEQFF.

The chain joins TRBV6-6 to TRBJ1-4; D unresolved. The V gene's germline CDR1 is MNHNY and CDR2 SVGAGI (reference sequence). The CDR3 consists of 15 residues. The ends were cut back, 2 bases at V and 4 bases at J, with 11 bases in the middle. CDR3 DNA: TGTGCCAGCAGTTACAATGGAGGACTTAATGAAAAACTGTTTTTT. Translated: CASSYNGGLNEKLFF.

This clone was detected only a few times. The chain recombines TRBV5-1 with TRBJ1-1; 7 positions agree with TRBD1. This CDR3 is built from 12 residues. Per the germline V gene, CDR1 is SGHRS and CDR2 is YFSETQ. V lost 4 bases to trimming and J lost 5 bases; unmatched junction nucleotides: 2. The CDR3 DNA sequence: TGCGCCAGCAGCCCGGACAGGACTGAAGCTTTCTTT. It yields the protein CASSPDRTEAFF.

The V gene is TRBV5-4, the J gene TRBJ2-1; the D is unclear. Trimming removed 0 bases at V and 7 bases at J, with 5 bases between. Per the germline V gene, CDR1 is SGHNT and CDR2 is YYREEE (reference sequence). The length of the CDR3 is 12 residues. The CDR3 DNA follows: TGTGCCAGCAGCTTGGACGGGAATGAGCAGTTCTTC. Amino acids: CASSLDGNEQFF.

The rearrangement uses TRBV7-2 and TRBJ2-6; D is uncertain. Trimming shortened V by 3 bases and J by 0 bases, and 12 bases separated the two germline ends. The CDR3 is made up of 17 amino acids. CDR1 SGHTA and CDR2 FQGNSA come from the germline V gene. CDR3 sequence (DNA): TGTGCCAGCAGCTTCTCTACAGAGAGCTCTGGGGCCAACGTCCTGACTTTC. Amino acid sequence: CASSFSTESSGANVLTF.